This T cell receptor beta chain was sequenced in a study of blood T cell repertoires in COVID-19. Study overall: Samples representing acute and convalescent COVID-19 were sourced from the United States, Italy and Spain. Nucleic acid was either cDNA or gDNA, and it came from T cells, B-cell-depleted T cells, or PBMCs.

In the study's own analysis: Counts of nucleated cells, estimated from reference gene primer amplification, were obtained. Clones were read by immunoSEQ multiplex PCR, and TCRdb kept only the in-frame ones, dropping some. The D gene and trimming were derived from the DNA, and the V and J assignments and clone size from that table. The data show about 72,000 clones, over 75% seen once. V lost 3 bases and J lost 4, with 15 bases in between. Per germline, CDR1 LNHNV and CDR2 YYDKDF (reference sequence). This CDR3 has 15 amino acids. The receptor comes from a man in his 70s with active or convalescent COVID-19. The sample taken for sequencing was peripheral blood. The gene calls are TRBV15 and TRBJ1-2; D is ambiguous. In nucleotides, the CDR3 is TGTGCCACCAGCAGTAGTCTTGAGGTAACCTATGGCTACACCTTC. Amino acids: CATSSSLEVTYGYTF.